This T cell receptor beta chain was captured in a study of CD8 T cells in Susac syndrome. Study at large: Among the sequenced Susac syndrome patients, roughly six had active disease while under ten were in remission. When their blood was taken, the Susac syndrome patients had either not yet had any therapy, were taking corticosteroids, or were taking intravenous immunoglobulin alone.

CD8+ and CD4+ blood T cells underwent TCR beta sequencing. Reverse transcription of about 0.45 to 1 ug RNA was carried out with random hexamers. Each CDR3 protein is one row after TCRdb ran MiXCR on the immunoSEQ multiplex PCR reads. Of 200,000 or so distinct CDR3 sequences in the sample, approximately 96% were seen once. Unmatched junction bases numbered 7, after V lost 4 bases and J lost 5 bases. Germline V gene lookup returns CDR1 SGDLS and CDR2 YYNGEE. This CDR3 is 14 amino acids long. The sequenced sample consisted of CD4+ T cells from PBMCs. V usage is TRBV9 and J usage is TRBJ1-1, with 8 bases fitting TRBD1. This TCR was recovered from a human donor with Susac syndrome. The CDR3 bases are TGTGCCAGCAGCTTAACAGGGGGTTGGACTGAAGCTTTCTTT. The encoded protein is CASSLTGGWTEAFF.